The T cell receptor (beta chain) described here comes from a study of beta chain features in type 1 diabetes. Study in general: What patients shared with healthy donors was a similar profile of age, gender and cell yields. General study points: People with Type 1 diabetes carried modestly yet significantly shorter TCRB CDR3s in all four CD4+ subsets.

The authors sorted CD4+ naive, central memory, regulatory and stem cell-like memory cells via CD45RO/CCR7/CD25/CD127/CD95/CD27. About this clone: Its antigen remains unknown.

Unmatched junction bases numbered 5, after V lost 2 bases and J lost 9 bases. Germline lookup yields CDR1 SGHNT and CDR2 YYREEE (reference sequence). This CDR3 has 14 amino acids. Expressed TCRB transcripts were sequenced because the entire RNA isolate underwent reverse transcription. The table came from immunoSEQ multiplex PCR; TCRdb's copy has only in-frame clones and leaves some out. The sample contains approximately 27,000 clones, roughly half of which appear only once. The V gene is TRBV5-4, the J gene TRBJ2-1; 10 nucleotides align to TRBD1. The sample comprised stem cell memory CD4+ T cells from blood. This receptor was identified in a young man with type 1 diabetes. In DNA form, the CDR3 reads TGTGCCAGCAGCTTTGACAGGGGGCTCGGTGAGCAGTTCTTC. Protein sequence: CASSFDRGLGEQFF.